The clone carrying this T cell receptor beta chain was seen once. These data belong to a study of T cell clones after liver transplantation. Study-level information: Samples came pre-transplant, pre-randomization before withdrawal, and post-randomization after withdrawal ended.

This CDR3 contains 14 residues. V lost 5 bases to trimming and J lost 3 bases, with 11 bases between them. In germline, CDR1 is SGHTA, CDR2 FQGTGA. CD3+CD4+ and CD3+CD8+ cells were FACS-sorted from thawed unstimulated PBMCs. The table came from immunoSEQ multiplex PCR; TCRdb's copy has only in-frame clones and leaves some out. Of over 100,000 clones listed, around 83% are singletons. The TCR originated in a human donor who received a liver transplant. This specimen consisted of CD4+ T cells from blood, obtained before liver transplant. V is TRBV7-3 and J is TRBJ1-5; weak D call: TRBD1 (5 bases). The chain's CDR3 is CASSPVGPNQPQHF. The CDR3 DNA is TGTGCCAGCAGCCCCGTGGGGCCCAATCAGCCCCAGCATTTT.